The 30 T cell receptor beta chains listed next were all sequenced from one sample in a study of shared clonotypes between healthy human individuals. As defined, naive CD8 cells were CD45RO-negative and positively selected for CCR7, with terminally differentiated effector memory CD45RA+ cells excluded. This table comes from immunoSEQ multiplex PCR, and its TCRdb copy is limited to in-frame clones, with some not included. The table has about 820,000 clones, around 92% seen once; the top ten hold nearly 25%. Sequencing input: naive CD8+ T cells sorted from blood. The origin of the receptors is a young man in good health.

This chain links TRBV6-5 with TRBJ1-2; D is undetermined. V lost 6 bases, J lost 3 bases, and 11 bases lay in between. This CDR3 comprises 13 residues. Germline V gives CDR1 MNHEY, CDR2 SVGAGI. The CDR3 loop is CASSQFEYYGYTF. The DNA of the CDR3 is TGTGCCAGCAGCCAGTTCGAGTACTATGGCTACACCTTC.

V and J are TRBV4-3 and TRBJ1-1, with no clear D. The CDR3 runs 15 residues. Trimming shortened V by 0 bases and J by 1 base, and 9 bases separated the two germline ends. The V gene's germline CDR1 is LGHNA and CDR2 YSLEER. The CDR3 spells CASSQDRVGNTEAFF. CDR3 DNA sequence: TGCGCCAGCAGCCAAGATCGGGTGGGGAACACTGAAGCTTTCTTT.

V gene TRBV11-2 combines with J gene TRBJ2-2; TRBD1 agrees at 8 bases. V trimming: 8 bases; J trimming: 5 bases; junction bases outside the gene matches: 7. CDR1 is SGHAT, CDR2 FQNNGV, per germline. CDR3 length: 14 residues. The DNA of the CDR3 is TGTGCCAGCCACGACAGGGGTTGGACCGGGGAGCTGTTTTTT. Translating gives CASHDRGWTGELFF. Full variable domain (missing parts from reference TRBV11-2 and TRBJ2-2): EAGVAQSPRYKIIEKRQSVAFWCNPISGHATLYWYQQILGQGPKLLIQFQNNGVVDDSQLPKDRFSAERLKGVDSTLKIQPAKLEDSAVYLCASHDRGWTGELFFGEGSRLTVL.

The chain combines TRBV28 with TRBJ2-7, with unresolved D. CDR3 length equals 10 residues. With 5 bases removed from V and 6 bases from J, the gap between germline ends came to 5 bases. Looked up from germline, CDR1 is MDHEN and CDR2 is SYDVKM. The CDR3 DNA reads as TGTGCCAGCAGTAACGCCGAGCAGTACTTC. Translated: CASSNAEQYF.

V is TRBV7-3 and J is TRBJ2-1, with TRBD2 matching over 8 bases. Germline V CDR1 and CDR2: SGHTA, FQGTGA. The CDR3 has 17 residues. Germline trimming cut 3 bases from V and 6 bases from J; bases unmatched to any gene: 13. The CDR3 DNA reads TGTGCCAGCAGCTTGAACCCGGGACTAGAGGCAATCAATGAGCAGTTCTTC. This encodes CASSLNPGLEAINEQFF.

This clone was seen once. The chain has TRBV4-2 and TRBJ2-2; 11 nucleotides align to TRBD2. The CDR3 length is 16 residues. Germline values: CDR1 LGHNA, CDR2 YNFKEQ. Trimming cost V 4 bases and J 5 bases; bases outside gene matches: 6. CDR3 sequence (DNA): TGTGCCAGCAGCCGGGGGTTAGCGGGAGGGACCGGGGAGCTGTTTTTT. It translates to CASSRGLAGGTGELFF.

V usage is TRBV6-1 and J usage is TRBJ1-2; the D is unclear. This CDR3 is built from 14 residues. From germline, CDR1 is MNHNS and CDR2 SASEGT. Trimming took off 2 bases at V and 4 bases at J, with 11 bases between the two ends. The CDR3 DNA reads TGTGCCAGCAGTGAAAGTTTGCAGCTCTATGGCTACACCTTC. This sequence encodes CASSESLQLYGYTF.

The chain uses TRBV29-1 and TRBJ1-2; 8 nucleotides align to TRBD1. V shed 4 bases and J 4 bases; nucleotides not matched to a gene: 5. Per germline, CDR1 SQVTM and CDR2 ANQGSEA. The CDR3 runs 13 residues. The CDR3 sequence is CSVVGQGGYGYTF. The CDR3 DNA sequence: TGCAGCGTTGTTGGACAGGGAGGCTATGGCTACACCTTC.

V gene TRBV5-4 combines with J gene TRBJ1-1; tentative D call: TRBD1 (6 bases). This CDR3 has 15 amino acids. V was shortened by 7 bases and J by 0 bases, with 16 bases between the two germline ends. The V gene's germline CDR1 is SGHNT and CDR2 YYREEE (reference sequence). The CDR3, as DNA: TGTGCCAGCGGCGGGTCAGGGGACTTGAACACTGAAGCTTTCTTT. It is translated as CASGGSGDLNTEAFF.

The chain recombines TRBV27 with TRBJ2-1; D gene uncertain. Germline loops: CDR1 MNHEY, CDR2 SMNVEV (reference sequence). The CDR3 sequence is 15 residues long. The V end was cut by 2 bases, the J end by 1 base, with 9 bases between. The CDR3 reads CASSLGPGSYNEQFF. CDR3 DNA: TGTGCCAGCAGTTTAGGTCCCGGGTCCTACAATGAGCAGTTCTTC.

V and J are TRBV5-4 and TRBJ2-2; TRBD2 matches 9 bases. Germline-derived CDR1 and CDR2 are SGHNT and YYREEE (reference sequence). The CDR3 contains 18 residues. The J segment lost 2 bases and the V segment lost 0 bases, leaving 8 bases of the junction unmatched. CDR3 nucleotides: TGTGCCAGCAGCTTGGGGCCCCTTAGCGGGAGCAACACCGGGGAGCTGTTTTTT. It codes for CASSLGPLSGSNTGELFF. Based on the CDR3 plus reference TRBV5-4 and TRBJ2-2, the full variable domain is ETGVTQSPTHLIKTRGQQVTLRCSSQSGHNTVSWYQQALGQGPQFIFQYYREEENGRGNFPPRFSGLQFPNYSSELNVNALELDDSALYLCASSLGPLSGSNTGELFFGEGSRLTVL.

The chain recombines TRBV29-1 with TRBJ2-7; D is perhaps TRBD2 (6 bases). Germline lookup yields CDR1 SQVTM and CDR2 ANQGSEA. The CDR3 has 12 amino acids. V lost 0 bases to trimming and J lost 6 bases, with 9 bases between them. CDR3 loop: CSVEDLGGEQYF. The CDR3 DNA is TGCAGCGTTGAAGATCTGGGGGGCGAGCAGTACTTC.

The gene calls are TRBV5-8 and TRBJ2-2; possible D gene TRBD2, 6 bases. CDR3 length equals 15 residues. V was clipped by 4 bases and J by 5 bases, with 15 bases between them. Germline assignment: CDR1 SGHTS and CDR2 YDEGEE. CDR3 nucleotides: TGTGCCAGCAGCGTTCGGCGGGAAGGGACCGGGGAGCTGTTTTTT. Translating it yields CASSVRREGTGELFF.

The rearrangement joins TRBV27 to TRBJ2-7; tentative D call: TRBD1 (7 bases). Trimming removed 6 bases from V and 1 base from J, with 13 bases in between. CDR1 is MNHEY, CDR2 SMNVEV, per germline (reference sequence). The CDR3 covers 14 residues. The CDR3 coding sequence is TGTGCCAGCAGGACTAGGGGGCCTTCCTACGAGCAGTACTTC. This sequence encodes CASRTRGPSYEQYF.

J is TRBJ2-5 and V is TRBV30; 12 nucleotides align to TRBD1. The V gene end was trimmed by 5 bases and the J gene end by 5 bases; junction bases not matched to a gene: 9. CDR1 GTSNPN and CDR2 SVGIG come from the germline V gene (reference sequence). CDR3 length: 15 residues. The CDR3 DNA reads TGTGCCTGGGCAGGGGGACAGGGGGCCCGGGAGACCCAGTACTTC. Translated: CAWAGGQGARETQYF.

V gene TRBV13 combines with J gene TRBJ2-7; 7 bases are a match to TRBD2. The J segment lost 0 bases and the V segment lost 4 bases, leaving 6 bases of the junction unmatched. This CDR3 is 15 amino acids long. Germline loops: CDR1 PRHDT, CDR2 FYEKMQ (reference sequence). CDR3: CASSWSGVLSYEQYF. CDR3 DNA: TGTGCCAGCAGCTGGAGCGGGGTCCTCTCCTACGAGCAGTACTTC. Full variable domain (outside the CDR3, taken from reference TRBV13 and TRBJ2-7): AAGVIQSPRHLIKEKRETATLKCYPIPRHDTVYWYQQGPGQDPQFLISFYEKMQSDKGSIPDRFSAQQFSDYHSELNMSSLELGDSALYFCASSWSGVLSYEQYFGPGTRLTVT.

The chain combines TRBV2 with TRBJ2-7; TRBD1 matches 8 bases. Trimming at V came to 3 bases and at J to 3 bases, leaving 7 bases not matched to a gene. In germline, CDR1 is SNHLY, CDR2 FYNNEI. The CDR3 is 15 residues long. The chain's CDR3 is CASSDPGQAYYEQYF. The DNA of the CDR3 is TGTGCCAGCAGTGATCCGGGACAGGCATACTACGAGCAGTACTTC.

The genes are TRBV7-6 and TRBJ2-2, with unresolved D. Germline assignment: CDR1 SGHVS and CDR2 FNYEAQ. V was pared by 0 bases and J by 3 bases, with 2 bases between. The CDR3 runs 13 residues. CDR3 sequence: CASSLADTGELFF. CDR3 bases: TGTGCCAGCAGCTTAGCCGACACCGGGGAGCTGTTTTTT.

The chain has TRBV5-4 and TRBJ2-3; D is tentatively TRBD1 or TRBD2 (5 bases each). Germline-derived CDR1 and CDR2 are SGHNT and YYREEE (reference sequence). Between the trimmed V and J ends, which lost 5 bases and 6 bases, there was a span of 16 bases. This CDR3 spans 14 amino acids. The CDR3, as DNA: TGTGCCAGCAGAAAAGGGCTGGGGGAGGATACGCAGTATTTT. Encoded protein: CASRKGLGEDTQYF.

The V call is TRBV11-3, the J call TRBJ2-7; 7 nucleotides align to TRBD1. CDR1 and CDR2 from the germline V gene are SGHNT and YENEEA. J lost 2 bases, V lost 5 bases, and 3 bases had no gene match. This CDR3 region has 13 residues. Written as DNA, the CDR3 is TGTGCCAGCAGCGGGGGACAGACCTACGAGCAGTACTTC. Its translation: CASSGGQTYEQYF.

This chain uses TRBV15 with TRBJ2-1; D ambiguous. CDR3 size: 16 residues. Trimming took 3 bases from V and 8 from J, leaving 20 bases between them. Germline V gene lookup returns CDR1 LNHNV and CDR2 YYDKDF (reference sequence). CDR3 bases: TGTGCCACCAGCAGGCCTTCCGCTGAGAGGAGCTATGAGCAGTTCTTC. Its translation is CATSRPSAERSYEQFF.

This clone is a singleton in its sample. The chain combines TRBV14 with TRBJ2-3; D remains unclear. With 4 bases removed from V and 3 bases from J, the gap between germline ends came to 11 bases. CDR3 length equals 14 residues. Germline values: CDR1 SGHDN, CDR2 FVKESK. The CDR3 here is CASSPFGNTDTQYF. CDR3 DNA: TGTGCCAGCAGCCCCTTCGGTAATACAGATACGCAGTATTTT. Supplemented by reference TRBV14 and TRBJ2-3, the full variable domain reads EAGVTQFPSHSVIEKGQTVTLRCDPISGHDNLYWYRRVMGKEIKFLLHFVKESKQDESGMPNNRFLAERTGGTYSTLKVQPAELEDSGVYFCASSPFGNTDTQYFGPGTRLTVL.

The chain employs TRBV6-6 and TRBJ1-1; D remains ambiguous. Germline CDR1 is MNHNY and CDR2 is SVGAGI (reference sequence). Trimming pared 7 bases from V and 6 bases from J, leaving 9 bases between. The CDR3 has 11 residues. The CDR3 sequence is CASTAPSEAFF. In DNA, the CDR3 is TGTGCCAGCACCGCCCCTTCTGAAGCTTTCTTT.

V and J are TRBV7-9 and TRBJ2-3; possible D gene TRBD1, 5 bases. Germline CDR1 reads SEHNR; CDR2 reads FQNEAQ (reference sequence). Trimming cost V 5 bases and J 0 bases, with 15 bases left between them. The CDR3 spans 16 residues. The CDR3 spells CASSPRTRRSTDTQYF. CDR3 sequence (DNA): TGTGCCAGCAGCCCAAGGACAAGACGAAGCACAGATACGCAGTATTTT.

The CDR3 sequence is CASSRDIASEQYF. Here the CDR3 DNA reads TGTGCCAGCAGCCGGGACATAGCGAGCGAGCAGTACTTC. The rearrangement joins TRBV27 to TRBJ2-7, with a weak D call TRBD1 (6 bases). The V gene's germline CDR1 is MNHEY and CDR2 SMNVEV (reference sequence). The CDR3 runs to 13 residues. Trimming removed 6 bases at V and 6 bases at J, with 15 bases between.

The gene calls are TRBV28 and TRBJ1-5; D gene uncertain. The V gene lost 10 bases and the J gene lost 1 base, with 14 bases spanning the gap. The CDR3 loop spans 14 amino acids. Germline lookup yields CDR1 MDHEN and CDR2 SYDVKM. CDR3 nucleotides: TGTGCCACCCTGGGTAGCTTCAGCAATCAGCCCCAGCATTTT. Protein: CATLGSFSNQPQHF.

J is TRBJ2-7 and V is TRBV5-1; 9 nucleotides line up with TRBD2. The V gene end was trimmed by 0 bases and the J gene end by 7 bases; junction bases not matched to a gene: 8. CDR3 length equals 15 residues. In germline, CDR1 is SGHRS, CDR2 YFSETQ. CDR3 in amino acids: CASSLVASGNLEQYF. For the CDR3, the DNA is TGCGCCAGCAGCTTGGTGGCTAGCGGGAACCTGGAGCAGTACTTC.

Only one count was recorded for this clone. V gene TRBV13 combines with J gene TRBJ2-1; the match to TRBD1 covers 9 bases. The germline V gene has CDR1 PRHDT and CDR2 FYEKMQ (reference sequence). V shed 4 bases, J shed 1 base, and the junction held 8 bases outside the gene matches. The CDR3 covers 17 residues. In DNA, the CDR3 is TGTGCCAGCAGCTCCAAATACAGGGGGCAATCCTACAATGAGCAGTTCTTC. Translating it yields CASSSKYRGQSYNEQFF.

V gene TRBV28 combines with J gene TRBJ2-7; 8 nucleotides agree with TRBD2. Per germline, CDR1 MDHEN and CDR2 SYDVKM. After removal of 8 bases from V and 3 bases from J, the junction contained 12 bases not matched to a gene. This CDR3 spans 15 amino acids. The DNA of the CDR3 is TGTGCCAGCGTGGGGCGTCGGGGGGGGAGCTACGAGCAGTACTTC. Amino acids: CASVGRRGGSYEQYF.

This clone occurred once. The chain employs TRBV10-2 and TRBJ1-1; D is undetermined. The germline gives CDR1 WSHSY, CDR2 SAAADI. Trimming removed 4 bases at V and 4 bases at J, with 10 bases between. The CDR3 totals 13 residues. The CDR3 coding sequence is TGCGCCAGCAGTGTCCAGGTTAGCACTGAAGCTTTCTTT. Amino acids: CASSVQVSTEAFF.